This T cell receptor beta chain came from a study of T cell repertoires in cytomegalovirus infection. Study-wide background: Public TCR beta signatures provided an indication of both CMV infection and a matching HLA type. Overall study results and limits: Frequencies of public TCR beta families were cumulated, and this identified carriers of CMV plus the relevant HLA. The ex vivo response was dominated by HLA-C-restricted CMV-specific TCR beta clonotypes.

TCRdb reprocessed the reads with MiXCR, giving one entry per CDR3 protein. This sample yields roughly 920,000 distinct CDR3 sequences, of which around 30% are seen a single time; over 12% belongs to the top ten. Germline loops: CDR1 SGHVS, CDR2 FQNEAQ. CDR3 length equals 16 residues. The ends lost 1 base at V and 1 base at J; junction bases unmatched: 3. In its sample, this clonotype was seen many times. The antigen is unknown. The sequence derives from a human donor in good health (CMV status not recorded). Some clones in this sample may be carry-over from other donors' samples. Sequenced here: cultured CD8+ T cells from PBMCs, sampled from culture after CMV antigen stimulation. The chain employs TRBV7-8 and TRBJ2-1, with TRBD2 matching over 8 bases. This CDR3 reads CASSLVAGGSYNEQFF. CDR3 in DNA: TGTGCCAGCAGCTTAGTGGCGGGGGGATCCTACAATGAGCAGTTCTTC.